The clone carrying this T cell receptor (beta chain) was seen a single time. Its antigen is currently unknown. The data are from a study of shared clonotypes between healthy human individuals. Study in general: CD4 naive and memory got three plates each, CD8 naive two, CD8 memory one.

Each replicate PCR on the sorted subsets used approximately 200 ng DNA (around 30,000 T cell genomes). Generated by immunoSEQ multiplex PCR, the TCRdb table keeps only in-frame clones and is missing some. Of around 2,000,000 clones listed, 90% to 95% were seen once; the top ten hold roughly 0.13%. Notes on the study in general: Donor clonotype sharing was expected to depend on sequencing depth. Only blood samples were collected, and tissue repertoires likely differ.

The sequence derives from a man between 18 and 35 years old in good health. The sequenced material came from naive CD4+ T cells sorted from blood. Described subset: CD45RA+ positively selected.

CDR3 nucleotides: TGTGCCAGCAGAGGTTCAGGGGGCAGCTACGAGCAGTACTTC. Encoded protein: CASRGSGGSYEQYF. This chain joins TRBV27 and TRBJ2-7, with TRBD1 matching 8 bases. Unmatched junction bases numbered 7, after V lost 6 bases and J lost 3 bases. In germline, CDR1 is MNHEY, CDR2 SMNVEV (reference sequence). This CDR3 spans 14 amino acids.